This T cell receptor beta chain was recorded in a study of shared clonotypes between healthy human individuals. Study-level findings and limits: In general, naive subsets displayed greater estimated richness than memory subsets did.

The table came from immunoSEQ multiplex PCR; TCRdb's copy has only in-frame clones and leaves some out. The sample lists 2 million to 2.5 million clones, approximately 95% seen once, with 1.1% in the top ten. It was CD45RO-negative cells, positively selected for CCR7, that made up naive CD8 cells, with terminally differentiated effector memory CD45RA+ cells excluded. A remark on this clone: Its antigen is still unknown. The same CDR3 also results from other DNA sequences found in this sample.

CDR3 length equals 13 residues. The J segment lost 6 bases and the V segment lost 1 base, leaving 2 bases of the junction unmatched. The germline gives CDR1 LNHDA, CDR2 SQIVND (reference sequence). The sequencing sample was made of naive CD8+ T cells sorted from blood. The TCR sequence derives from a young man in good health. This chain links TRBV19 with TRBJ2-7; 8 bases align to TRBD1. CDR3 protein: CASSIGTGREQYF. As DNA, the CDR3 is TGTGCCAGTAGTATAGGGACAGGGCGCGAGCAGTACTTC.